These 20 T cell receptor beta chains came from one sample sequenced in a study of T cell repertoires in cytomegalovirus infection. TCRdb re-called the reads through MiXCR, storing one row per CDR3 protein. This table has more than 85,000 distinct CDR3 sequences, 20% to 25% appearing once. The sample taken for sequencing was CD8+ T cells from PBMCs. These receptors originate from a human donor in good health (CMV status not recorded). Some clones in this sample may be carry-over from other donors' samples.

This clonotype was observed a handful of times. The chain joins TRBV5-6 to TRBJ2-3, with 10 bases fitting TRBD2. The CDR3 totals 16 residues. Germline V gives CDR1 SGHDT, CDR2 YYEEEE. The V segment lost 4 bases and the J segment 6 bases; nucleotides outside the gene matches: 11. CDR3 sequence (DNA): TGTGCCAGCAGCACCAGCACTAGCGGGACCCCCGATACGCAGTATTTT. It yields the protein CASSTSTSGTPDTQYF.

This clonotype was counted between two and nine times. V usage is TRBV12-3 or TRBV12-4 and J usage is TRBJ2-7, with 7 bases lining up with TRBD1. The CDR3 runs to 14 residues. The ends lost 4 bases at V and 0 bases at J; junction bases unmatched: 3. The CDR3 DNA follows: TGTGCCAGCAGTTGGACAGGAGCCTCCTACGAGCAGTACTTC. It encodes CASSWTGASYEQYF.

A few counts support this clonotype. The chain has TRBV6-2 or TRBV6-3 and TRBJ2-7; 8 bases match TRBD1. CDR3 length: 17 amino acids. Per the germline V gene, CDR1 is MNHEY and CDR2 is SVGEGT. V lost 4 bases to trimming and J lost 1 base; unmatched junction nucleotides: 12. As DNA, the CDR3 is TGTGCCAGCAGTTTAGTCCCAGGGGGCGAGTGGTCCTACGAGCAGTACTTC. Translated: CASSLVPGGEWSYEQYF.

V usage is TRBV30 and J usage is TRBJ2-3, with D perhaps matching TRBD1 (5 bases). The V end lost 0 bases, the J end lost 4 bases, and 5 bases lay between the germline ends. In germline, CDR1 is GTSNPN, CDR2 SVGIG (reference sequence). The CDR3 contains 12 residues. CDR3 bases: TGTGCCTGGAGTGTCAGGGCAGATACGCAGTATTTT. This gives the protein CAWSVRADTQYF.

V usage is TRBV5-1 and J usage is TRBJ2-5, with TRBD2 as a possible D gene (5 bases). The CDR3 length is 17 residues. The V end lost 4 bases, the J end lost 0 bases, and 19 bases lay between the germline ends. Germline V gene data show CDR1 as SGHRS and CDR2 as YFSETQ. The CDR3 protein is CASSIEGTLMYQETQYF. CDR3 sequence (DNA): TGCGCCAGCAGCATCGAGGGTACACTCATGTACCAAGAGACCCAGTACTTC.

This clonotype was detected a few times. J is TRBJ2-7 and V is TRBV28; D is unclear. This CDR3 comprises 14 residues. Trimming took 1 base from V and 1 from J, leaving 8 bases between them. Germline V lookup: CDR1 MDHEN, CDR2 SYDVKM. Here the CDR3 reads CASSLSGTSYEQYF. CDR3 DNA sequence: TGTGCCAGCAGTTTATCTGGAACTTCCTACGAGCAGTACTTC.

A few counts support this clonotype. CDR3 coding DNA: TGTGCCAGCTCACCACAACGCTTGAACAGGGAGGTCGCCTACGAGCAGTACTTC. This translates into CASSPQRLNREVAYEQYF. The chain couples TRBV18 to TRBJ2-7; either TRBD1 or TRBD2 may supply D (6 bases each). Trimming left V 1 base short and J 2 bases short, with 21 bases between. In germline, CDR1 is KGHSH, CDR2 LQKENI. This CDR3 contains 18 residues. Variable domain in full (rest from reference TRBV18 and TRBJ2-7): NAGVMQNPRHLVRRRGQEARLRCSPMKGHSHVYWYRQLPEEGLKFMVYLQKENIIDESGMPKERFSAEFPKEGPSILRIQQVVRGDSAAYFCASSPQRLNREVAYEQYFGPGTRLTVT.

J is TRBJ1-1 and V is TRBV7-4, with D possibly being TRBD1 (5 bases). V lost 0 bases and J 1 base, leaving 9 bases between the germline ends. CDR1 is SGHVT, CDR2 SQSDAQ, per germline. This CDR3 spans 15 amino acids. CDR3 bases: TGTGCCAGCAGCTTAGCGCTAGGACAGAACACTGAAGCTTTCTTT. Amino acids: CASSLALGQNTEAFF.

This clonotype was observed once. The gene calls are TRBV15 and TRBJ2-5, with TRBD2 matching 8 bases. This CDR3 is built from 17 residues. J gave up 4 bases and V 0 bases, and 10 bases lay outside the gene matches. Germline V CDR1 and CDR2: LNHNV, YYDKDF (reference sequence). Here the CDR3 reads CATSRDRTAGGSETQYF. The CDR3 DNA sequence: TGTGCCACCAGCAGAGATAGGACGGCGGGAGGTTCAGAGACCCAGTACTTC.

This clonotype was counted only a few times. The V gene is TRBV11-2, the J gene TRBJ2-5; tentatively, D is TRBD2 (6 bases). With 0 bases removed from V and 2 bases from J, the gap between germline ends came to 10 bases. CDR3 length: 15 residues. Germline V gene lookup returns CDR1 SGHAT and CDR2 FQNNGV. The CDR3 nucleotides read TGTGCCAGCAGCTTAGACTGGGGGGATCAAGAGACCCAGTACTTC. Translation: CASSLDWGDQETQYF.

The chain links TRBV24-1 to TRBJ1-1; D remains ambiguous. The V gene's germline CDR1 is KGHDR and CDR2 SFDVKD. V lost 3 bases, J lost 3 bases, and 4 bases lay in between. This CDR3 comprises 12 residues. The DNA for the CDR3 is TGTGCCACCAGTGATCTGGACACTGAAGCTTTCTTT. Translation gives CATSDLDTEAFF.

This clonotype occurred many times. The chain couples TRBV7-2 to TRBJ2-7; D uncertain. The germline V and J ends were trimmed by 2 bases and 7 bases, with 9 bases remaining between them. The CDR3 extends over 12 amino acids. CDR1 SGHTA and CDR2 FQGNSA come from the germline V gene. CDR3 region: CASSLLFREQYF. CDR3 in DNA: TGTGCCAGCAGCTTACTTTTCAGGGAGCAGTACTTC.

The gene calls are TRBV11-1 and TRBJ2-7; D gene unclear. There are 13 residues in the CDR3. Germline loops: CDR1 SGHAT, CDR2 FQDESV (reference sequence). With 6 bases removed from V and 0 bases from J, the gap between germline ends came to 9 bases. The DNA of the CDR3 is TGTGCCAGCAGTTTCACGAGCTCCTACGAGCAGTACTTC. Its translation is CASSFTSSYEQYF.

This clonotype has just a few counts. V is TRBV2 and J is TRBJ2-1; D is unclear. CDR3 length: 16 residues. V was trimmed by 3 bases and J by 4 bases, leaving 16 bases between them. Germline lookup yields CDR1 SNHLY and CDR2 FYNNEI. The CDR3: CASSENGLDKYNEQFF. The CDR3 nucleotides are TGTGCCAGCAGTGAGAATGGGCTAGATAAATACAATGAGCAGTTCTTC.

The CDR3 sequence: CASSYNSEYSNQPQHF. The CDR3 DNA sequence: TGTGCCAGCAGTTATAATTCGGAATATAGCAATCAGCCCCAGCATTTT. V gene TRBV6-1 combines with J gene TRBJ1-5; D call uncertain. Germline V gene data show CDR1 as MNHNS and CDR2 as SASEGT. This CDR3 is 16 amino acids long. V shed 5 bases and J shed 0 bases, with 14 bases lying between them.

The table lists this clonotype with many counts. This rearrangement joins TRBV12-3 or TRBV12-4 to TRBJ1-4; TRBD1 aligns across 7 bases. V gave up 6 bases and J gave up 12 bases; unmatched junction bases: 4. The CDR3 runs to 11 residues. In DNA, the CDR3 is TGTGCCAGCAGCTTTGACAGGGAACTGTTTTTT. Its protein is CASSFDRELFF.

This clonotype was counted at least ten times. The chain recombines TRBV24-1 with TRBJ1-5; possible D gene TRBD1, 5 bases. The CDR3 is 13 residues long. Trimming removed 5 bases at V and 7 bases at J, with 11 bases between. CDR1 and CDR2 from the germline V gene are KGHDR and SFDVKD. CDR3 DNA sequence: TGTGCCACCAGTGGGGGCCCTCGCCAGCCCCAGCATTTT. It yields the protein CATSGGPRQPQHF.

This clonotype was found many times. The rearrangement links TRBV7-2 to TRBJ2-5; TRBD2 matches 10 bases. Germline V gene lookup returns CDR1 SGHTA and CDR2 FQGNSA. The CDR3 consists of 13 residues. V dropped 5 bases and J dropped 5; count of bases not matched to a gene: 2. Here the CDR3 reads CASSVSGRETQYF. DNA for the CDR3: TGTGCCAGCAGCGTTAGCGGGAGGGAGACCCAGTACTTC.

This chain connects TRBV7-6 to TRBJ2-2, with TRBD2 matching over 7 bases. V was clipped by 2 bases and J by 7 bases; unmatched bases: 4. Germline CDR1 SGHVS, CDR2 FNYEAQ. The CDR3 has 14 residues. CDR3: CASSLKAGDGELFF. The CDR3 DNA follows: TGTGCCAGCAGCTTAAAGGCGGGGGACGGGGAGCTGTTTTTT.

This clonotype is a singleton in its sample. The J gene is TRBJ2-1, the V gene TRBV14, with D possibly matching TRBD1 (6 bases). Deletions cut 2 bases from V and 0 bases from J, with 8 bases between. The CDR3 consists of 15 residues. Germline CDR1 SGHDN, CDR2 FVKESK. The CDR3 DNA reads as TGTGCCAGCAGCCAATGGGACACCTCCTACAATGAGCAGTTCTTC. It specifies CASSQWDTSYNEQFF.